Below, 16 T cell receptor beta chains from the same sample are listed, as sequenced in a study of shared clonotypes between healthy human individuals. Profiling relied on immunoSEQ multiplex PCR, and the TCRdb table lists in-frame clones only, not all of them. The sample carries about 2.3 million clones, 90% to 95% recorded once. Sequencing was carried out using naive CD4+ T cells from PBMCs. As for subset: CD45RA+ positively selected. Receptors were obtained from a man aged 18 to 35 in good health. Some clones in this sample may be carry-over from other donors' samples.

A single count supports this clone. V gene TRBV6-5 combines with J gene TRBJ2-4, with TRBD2 identical over 7 bases. The CDR3 spans 14 residues. Per the germline V gene, CDR1 is MNHEY and CDR2 is SVGAGI. The junction had 3 bases not matched to a gene; V was cut back by 0 bases and J by 7 bases. DNA of the CDR3: TGTGCCAGCAGTTACTCGGGGGGGGGTAACATTCAGTACTTC. This translates into CASSYSGGGNIQYF.

The chain joins TRBV5-1 to TRBJ2-5; 11 bases are shared with TRBD2. V lost 4 bases to trimming and J lost 5 bases; unmatched junction nucleotides: 13. CDR3 length: 17 amino acids. Germline-derived CDR1 and CDR2 are SGHRS and YFSETQ. The chain's CDR3 is CASSPLKDSGRAETQYF. The CDR3 bases are TGCGCCAGCAGCCCGCTTAAAGATAGCGGGAGGGCCGAGACCCAGTACTTC.

The rearrangement links TRBV10-1 to TRBJ1-4; D is uncertain. The V end lost 0 bases, the J end lost 8 bases, and 16 bases lay between the germline ends. The V gene's germline CDR1 is WNHNN and CDR2 SYGVQD (reference sequence). The CDR3 consists of 16 residues. In DNA, the CDR3 is TGCGCCAGCAGTGAGTCAGCATTAACCGGTTCCGAAAAACTGTTTTTT. Protein: CASSESALTGSEKLFF.

This clone was recorded once. This chain joins TRBV18 and TRBJ1-4, with 7 bases lining up with TRBD1. CDR1 and CDR2 (germline): KGHSH, LQKENI. The length of the CDR3 is 13 residues. V dropped 6 bases and J dropped 8; count of bases not matched to a gene: 6. CDR3 in amino acids: CASSVDRHEKLFF. In DNA form, the CDR3 reads TGTGCCAGCTCCGTGGACAGGCACGAAAAACTGTTTTTT.

This rearrangement joins TRBV30 to TRBJ2-7, with TRBD1 matching 10 bases. The length of the CDR3 is 13 residues. The germline gives CDR1 GTSNPN, CDR2 SVGIG (reference sequence). J lost 4 bases, V lost 8 bases, and 8 bases had no gene match. This CDR3 is CAGRTGGRYEQYF. In nucleotides, the CDR3 is TGTGCCGGAAGGACAGGGGGTAGATACGAGCAGTACTTC. Supplemented by reference TRBV30 and TRBJ2-7, the full variable domain reads SQTIHQWPATLVQPVGSPLSLECTVEGTSNPNLYWYRQAAGRGLQLLFYSVGIGQISSEVPQNLSASRPQDRQFILSSKKLLLSDSGFYLCAGRTGGRYEQYFGPGTRLTVT.

Comments on this clone: This sample includes further DNA sequences coding for the same CDR3. This sequence joins TRBV15 and TRBJ2-5; D may be TRBD2 (5 bases). Germline assignment: CDR1 LNHNV and CDR2 YYDKDF (reference sequence). The CDR3 contains 15 residues. V was shortened by 0 bases and J by 2 bases, with 10 bases between the two germline ends. CDR3 DNA: TGTGCCACCAGCAGAGATCCGAGCGGTCAAGAGACCCAGTACTTC. This translates into CATSRDPSGQETQYF.

The sample holds one count of this clone. The chain joins TRBV11-3 to TRBJ2-7, with TRBD1 as a possible D gene (6 bases). The CDR3 extends over 14 amino acids. V gave up 5 bases and J gave up 3 bases, with 14 bases separating them. The germline CDR1 and CDR2 sequences are SGHNT and YENEEA. CDR3 loop: CASSPQTGDYEQYF. CDR3 bases: TGTGCCAGCAGCCCTCAGACAGGTGACTACGAGCAGTACTTC.

About this clone: The identical CDR3 is also encoded by other nucleotide sequences in the sample. V gene TRBV11-3 combines with J gene TRBJ1-1; no firm D call. In germline, CDR1 is SGHNT, CDR2 YENEEA. The CDR3 is made up of 13 amino acids. V was clipped by 3 bases and J by 5 bases, with 10 bases between them. The CDR3 nucleotides are TGTGCCAGCAGCTTGGTCCGGTGGACTGAAGCTTTCTTT. Translated, it gives CASSLVRWTEAFF.

The chain has TRBV6-4 and TRBJ1-2, with TRBD1 identical over 7 bases. V lost 6 bases, J lost 0 bases, and 10 bases stayed unmatched. Looked up from germline, CDR1 is MRHNA and CDR2 is SNTAGT. This CDR3 has 16 amino acids. For the CDR3, the DNA is TGTGCCAGCAGGCCAAGGGGACAGAAATCTAACTATGGCTACACCTTC. Translation: CASRPRGQKSNYGYTF.

This rearrangement joins TRBV5-6 to TRBJ2-1, with TRBD1 matching 10 bases. Germline V CDR1 and CDR2: SGHDT, YYEEEE. V was pared by 3 bases and J by 4 bases, with 4 bases of the junction left unmatched. This CDR3 contains 15 residues. As DNA, the CDR3 is TGTGCCAGCAGCTCGGGACAGGGGATATACAATGAGCAGTTCTTC. Protein: CASSSGQGIYNEQFF. Together with reference TRBV5-6 and TRBJ2-1, the CDR3 gives the full variable domain: DAGVTQSPTHLIKTRGQQVTLRCSPKSGHDTVSWYQQALGQGPQFIFQYYEEEERQRGNFPDRFSGHQFPNYSSELNVNALLLGDSALYLCASSSGQGIYNEQFFGPGTRLTVL.

This chain links TRBV6-4 with TRBJ1-1, with unresolved D. The CDR3 loop spans 11 amino acids. V was clipped by 8 bases and J by 11 bases, with 15 bases between them. Germline assignment: CDR1 MRHNA and CDR2 SNTAGT. Written as DNA, the CDR3 is TGTGCCAGCGTAGCGGACCAAGGCGCTTTCTTT. The encoded protein is CASVADQGAFF.

To note about this clone: The sample carries other DNA sequences with the same CDR3. This chain connects TRBV9 to TRBJ2-5, with D possibly TRBD1 on 6 matching bases. CDR1 and CDR2 from the germline V gene are SGDLS and YYNGEE. This CDR3 spans 14 amino acids. The ends were cut back, 3 bases at V and 1 base at J, with 10 bases in the middle. The CDR3 DNA is TGTGCCAGCAGCGCCGGACAGCTCCAAGAGACCCAGTACTTC. Its protein is CASSAGQLQETQYF.

This sequence joins TRBV2 and TRBJ1-2, with unresolved D. Between the trimmed V and J ends, which lost 2 bases and 1 base, there was a span of 8 bases. CDR1 SNHLY and CDR2 FYNNEI come from the germline V gene. This CDR3 contains 14 residues. CDR3: CASSERTGNYGYTF. In nucleotides, the CDR3 is TGTGCCAGCAGTGAAAGGACGGGTAACTATGGCTACACCTTC.

The CDR3: CASSIPGQLNYGYTF. CDR3 bases: TGTGCCAGTAGCATCCCGGGACAGCTTAACTATGGCTACACCTTC. This chain connects TRBV19 to TRBJ1-2, with 7 bases aligning to TRBD1. Looked up from germline, CDR1 is LNHDA and CDR2 is SQIVND (reference sequence). Unmatched junction bases numbered 8, after V lost 6 bases and J lost 1 base. The CDR3 length is 15 residues. Drawing the rest from reference TRBV19 and TRBJ1-2, the complete variable domain is DGGITQSPKYLFRKEGQNVTLSCEQNLNHDAMYWYRQDPGQGLRLIYYSQIVNDFQKGDIAEGYSVSREKKESFPLTVTSAQKNPTAFYLCASSIPGQLNYGYTFGSGTRLTVV.

The chain uses TRBV4-1 and TRBJ1-4, with TRBD1 matching 12 bases. The CDR3 has 15 residues. CDR1 is MGHRA and CDR2 is YSYEKL in the germline V gene. The junction had 2 bases not matched to a gene; V was cut back by 3 bases and J by 6 bases. The CDR3 reads CASSQGDRGHEKLFF. The CDR3 bases are TGCGCCAGCAGCCAGGGGGACAGGGGGCATGAAAAACTGTTTTTT.

The chain has TRBV7-2 and TRBJ2-7; D ambiguous. Looked up from germline, CDR1 is SGHTA and CDR2 is FQGNSA. The CDR3 contains 14 residues. Trimming shortened V by 2 bases and J by 3 bases, and 11 bases separated the two germline ends. CDR3: CASSLSNGVYEQYF. CDR3 nucleotides: TGTGCCAGCAGCTTATCCAACGGCGTCTACGAGCAGTACTTC.